These 2 T cell receptor beta chains were sequenced from one sample in a study of T-cell reconstitution after alpha-beta-depleted transplantation in children. Unique molecular identifiers were used in preparing the TCRbeta library. TCRdb called the PCR reads again in MiXCR, with one record for every CDR3 protein. Counted here are over 200,000 distinct CDR3 sequences, approximately 8.4% occurring once; the ten biggest clones make up 35% to 45%. The specimen comprised PBMCs, mostly from graft donor cells, sampled 360 days after TCRalphabeta/CD19-depleted stem cell transplant. The origin of the receptors is a male patient aged 2-10 years who had a stem cell transplant for acute myeloid leukemia, so the T cells may come from the graft donor.

Ten or more counts support this clonotype. This chain connects TRBV12-3 or TRBV12-4 to TRBJ2-2, with a weak D call TRBD1 (5 bases). Trimming removed 5 bases from V and 4 bases from J, with 14 bases in between. CDR3 length equals 15 residues. The CDR3 region has the DNA TGTGCCAGCAGTCCCCGACAGTTGGGCACCGGGGAGCTGTTTTTT. Amino acid sequence: CASSPRQLGTGELFF.

The sample holds many counts of this clonotype. This chain links TRBV20-1 with TRBJ2-5, with unresolved D. In germline, CDR1 is DFQATT, CDR2 SNEGSKA (reference sequence). There are 11 residues in the CDR3. V dropped 6 bases and J dropped 5 bases, with 10 bases sitting between them. The CDR3 DNA reads as TGCAGTGCCAACCTGGGGGAGACCCAGTACTTC. Translation: CSANLGETQYF.